The 19 T cell receptor beta chains in this list originate from one sample, sequenced in a study of cytomegalovirus exposure and HLA in healthy donors. PCR used 60 Vbeta primers and 13 Jbeta primers. Here immunoSEQ multiplex PCR was the method, and the copy in TCRdb shows in-frame clones only, minus some. Of 100,000 to 150,000 clones detected, roughly 73% appear once; the ten largest clones hold about 4.9%. Material: PBMCs. The receptor source for this set is a man in his 60s in good health and CMV-seropositive.

The chain carries TRBV6-5 and TRBJ1-1, with no clear D. V was trimmed by 3 bases and J by 4 bases, leaving 9 bases between them. Germline assignment: CDR1 MNHEY and CDR2 SVGAGI. This CDR3 has 13 residues. The CDR3 loop reads CASSYNYGTEAFF. CDR3 DNA: TGTGCCAGCAGTTATAATTACGGCACTGAAGCTTTCTTT.

CDR3 sequence: CASSLGLAEDTQYF. CDR3 DNA: TGTGCCAGCAGCTTGGGACTAGCTGAGGATACGCAGTATTTT. The chain recombines TRBV7-8 with TRBJ2-3; 9 nucleotides agree with TRBD2. Trimming took 3 bases from V and 6 from J; bases not matched to a gene: 4. Germline loops: CDR1 SGHVS, CDR2 FQNEAQ. The CDR3 extends over 14 amino acids.

This clone was seen only a few times. The CDR3 nucleotides are TGTGCCAGAAGCTCGGCCGGGACAGGGCCCATGGCAGTGTTTTTT. Translating gives CARSSAGTGPMAVFF. The chain employs TRBV5-3 and TRBJ1-4; 9 nucleotides line up with TRBD1. TRBV5-3 is annotated as an ORF whose role is uncertain. J gave up 15 bases and V 3 bases, and 15 bases lay outside the gene matches. CDR3 length: 15 residues.

This chain connects TRBV29-1 to TRBJ2-7; 7 nucleotides align to TRBD2. J lost 2 bases, V lost 7 bases, and 5 bases had no gene match. CDR1 is SQVTM and CDR2 is ANQGSEA in the germline V gene. The CDR3 length is 12 residues. The CDR3 region is CSAGGGTYEQYF. The CDR3 DNA sequence: TGCAGCGCCGGCGGGGGAACCTACGAGCAGTACTTC.

The genes are TRBV23-1 and TRBJ2-6, with 8 bases that match TRBD1. TRBV23-1 is marked as an open reading frame, function uncertain. With 4 bases clipped from V and 2 bases from J, the junction kept 7 bases outside the gene matches. CDR3 length: 17 amino acids. The CDR3 region is CASSPDRGGPGANVLTF. CDR3 coding DNA: TGCGCCAGCAGTCCCGACAGGGGCGGACCTGGGGCCAACGTCCTGACTTTC.

The V call is TRBV6-5, the J call TRBJ1-5; D is unclear. The CDR3 contains 13 residues. Germline CDR1 is MNHEY and CDR2 is SVGAGI. Trimming took off 8 bases at V and 1 base at J, with 9 bases between the two ends. The CDR3 reads CASRRGSNQPQHF. CDR3 DNA: TGTGCCAGCCGACGCGGCAGCAATCAGCCCCAGCATTTT.

The rearrangement links TRBV2 to TRBJ1-3, with 7 bases fitting TRBD1. This CDR3 comprises 15 residues. Unmatched junction bases numbered 5, after V lost 6 bases and J lost 0 bases. Germline CDR1 reads SNHLY; CDR2 reads FYNNEI. The CDR3 loop is CASRKGQNSGNTIYF. The CDR3 nucleotides are TGTGCCAGCAGGAAGGGACAGAACTCTGGAAACACCATATATTTT.

V usage is TRBV7-8 and J usage is TRBJ2-2, with 7 bases lining up with TRBD1. V lost 4 bases to trimming and J lost 3 bases; unmatched junction nucleotides: 2. The CDR3 runs to 14 residues. Germline V CDR1 and CDR2: SGHVS, FQNEAQ. The CDR3: CASSWDRDTGELFF. The CDR3 coding sequence is TGTGCCAGCAGCTGGGACAGAGACACCGGGGAGCTGTTTTTT.

The V call is TRBV19, the J call TRBJ1-6, with D perhaps TRBD1 (5 bases). Per the germline V gene, CDR1 is LNHDA and CDR2 is SQIVND (reference sequence). Trimming pared 2 bases from V and 8 bases from J, leaving 7 bases between. CDR3 length: 13 residues. This CDR3 reads CASSIRTHSPLHF. The CDR3 DNA is TGTGCCAGTAGTATACGGACACATTCACCCCTCCACTTT.

The chain employs TRBV5-6 and TRBJ1-2; D might be TRBD1 (6 bases). The CDR3 has 14 amino acids. Trimming shortened V by 0 bases and J by 5 bases, and 11 bases separated the two germline ends. Per the germline V gene, CDR1 is SGHDT and CDR2 is YYEEEE. The CDR3 bases are TGTGCCAGCAGCTTGGAAGGGACATATTATGGCTACACCTTC. Translation: CASSLEGTYYGYTF.

V gene TRBV28 combines with J gene TRBJ2-7; 11 bases are shared with TRBD2. The CDR3 length is 17 residues. The J segment lost 4 bases and the V segment lost 3 bases, leaving 11 bases of the junction unmatched. Germline loops: CDR1 MDHEN, CDR2 SYDVKM. CDR3 protein: CASSFHPTSGGKYEQYF. CDR3 in DNA: TGTGCCAGCAGTTTCCACCCCACTAGCGGGGGAAAATACGAGCAGTACTTC.

This sequence joins TRBV5-5 and TRBJ1-4, with TRBD1 matching over 7 bases. The CDR3 covers 14 residues. Trimming at V came to 4 bases and at J to 8 bases, leaving 8 bases not matched to a gene. The germline CDR1 and CDR2 sequences are SGHKS and YYEKEE (reference sequence). The CDR3: CASSRDSRPEKLFF. DNA for the CDR3: TGTGCCAGCAGCCGGGACAGTCGACCAGAAAAACTGTTTTTT.

V usage is TRBV5-4 and J usage is TRBJ2-3; perhaps TRBD2 as D (6 bases). The V end was cut by 0 bases, the J end by 4 bases, with 9 bases between. Germline assignment: CDR1 SGHNT and CDR2 YYREEE (reference sequence). The CDR3 sequence is 14 residues long. This CDR3 is CASSLDPGADTQYF. Written as DNA, the CDR3 is TGTGCCAGCAGCTTGGATCCGGGGGCAGATACGCAGTATTTT.

This clone turned up a few times. The chain links TRBV11-2 to TRBJ1-2; no reliable D call. The CDR3 has 15 amino acids. Per germline, CDR1 SGHAT and CDR2 FQNNGV. V lost 3 bases to trimming and J lost 3 bases, with 14 bases between them. This CDR3 reads CASSLTSGEYYGYTF. The CDR3 bases are TGTGCCAGCAGCTTGACATCTGGGGAGTACTATGGCTACACCTTC.

The chain uses TRBV5-4 and TRBJ2-1, with 11 positions matching TRBD1. Germline CDR1 SGHNT, CDR2 YYREEE (reference sequence). The length of the CDR3 is 14 residues. Losses at the gene ends were 4 bases for V and 8 bases for J; bases not matched to a gene: 5. The CDR3 coding sequence is TGTGCCAGCAGCCGGACAGGGGGCATAGATGAGCAGTTCTTC. This codes for CASSRTGGIDEQFF.

V gene TRBV4-2 combines with J gene TRBJ2-5; TRBD2 matches at 11 bases. This CDR3 has 15 amino acids. Germline V CDR1 and CDR2: LGHNA, YNFKEQ. Trimming removed 3 bases from V and 2 bases from J; junction bases left unmatched: 2. CDR3 sequence: CASSQTSGVQETQYF. The CDR3 DNA is TGTGCCAGCAGCCAGACTAGCGGGGTTCAAGAGACCCAGTACTTC.

The chain recombines TRBV30 with TRBJ1-3; 9 bases are a match to TRBD1. Trimming at V came to 3 bases and at J to 1 base, leaving 13 bases not matched to a gene. Germline values: CDR1 GTSNPN, CDR2 SVGIG (reference sequence). This CDR3 has 18 amino acids. CDR3 residues: CAWRGRPGQGDSGNTIYF. The CDR3 DNA follows: TGTGCCTGGAGGGGACGCCCGGGACAGGGTGATTCTGGAAACACCATATATTTT.

This clone showed up just once. The chain joins TRBV7-6 to TRBJ1-5; perhaps TRBD1 as D (6 bases). This CDR3 has 13 amino acids. The V end lost 6 bases, the J end lost 5 bases, and 11 bases lay between the germline ends. CDR1 and CDR2 from the germline V gene are SGHVS and FNYEAQ. CDR3 bases: TGTGCCAGCAGTCAAGGGGGGGATCAGCCCCAGCATTTT. This encodes CASSQGGDQPQHF.

The chain is built from TRBV7-9 and TRBJ2-7, with D unclear. Germline values: CDR1 SEHNR, CDR2 FQNEAQ (reference sequence). Trimming pared 5 bases from V and 4 bases from J, leaving 9 bases between. The CDR3 runs to 12 residues. CDR3 residues: CASSPSWYEQYF. The CDR3 DNA reads TGTGCCAGCAGCCCAAGCTGGTACGAGCAGTACTTC.